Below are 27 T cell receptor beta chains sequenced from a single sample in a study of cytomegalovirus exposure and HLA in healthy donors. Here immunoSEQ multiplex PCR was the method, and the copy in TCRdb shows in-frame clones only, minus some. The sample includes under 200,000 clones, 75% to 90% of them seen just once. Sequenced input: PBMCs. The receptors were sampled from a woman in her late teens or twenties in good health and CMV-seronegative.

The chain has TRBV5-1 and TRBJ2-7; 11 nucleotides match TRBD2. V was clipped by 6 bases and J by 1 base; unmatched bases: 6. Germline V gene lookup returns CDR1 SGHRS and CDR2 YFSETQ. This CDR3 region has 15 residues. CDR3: CASTTSGSNSYEQYF. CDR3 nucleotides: TGCGCCAGCACCACTAGCGGGAGTAATTCCTACGAGCAGTACTTC.

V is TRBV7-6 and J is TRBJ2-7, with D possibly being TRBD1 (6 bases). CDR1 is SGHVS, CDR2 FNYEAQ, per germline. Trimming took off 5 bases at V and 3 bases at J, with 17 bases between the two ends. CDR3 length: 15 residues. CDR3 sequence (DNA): TGTGCCAGCAGCGATACCGGGACATATAACTACGAGCAGTACTTC. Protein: CASSDTGTYNYEQYF.

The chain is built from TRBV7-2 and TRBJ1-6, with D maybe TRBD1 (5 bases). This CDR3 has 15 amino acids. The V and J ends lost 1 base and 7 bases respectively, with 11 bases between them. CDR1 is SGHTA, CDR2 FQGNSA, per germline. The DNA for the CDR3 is TGTGCCAGCAGCTTAGTGGGGACTTGGAATTCACCCCTCCACTTT. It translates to CASSLVGTWNSPLHF.

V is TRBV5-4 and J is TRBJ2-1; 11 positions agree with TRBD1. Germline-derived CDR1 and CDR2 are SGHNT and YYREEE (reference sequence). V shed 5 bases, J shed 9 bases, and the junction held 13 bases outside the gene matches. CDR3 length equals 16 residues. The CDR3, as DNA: TGTGCCAGCAGTTCTACTCGGACAGGGGGCGCGGGTGAGCAGTTCTTC. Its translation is CASSSTRTGGAGEQFF. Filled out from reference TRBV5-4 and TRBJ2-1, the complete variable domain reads ETGVTQSPTHLIKTRGQQVTLRCSSQSGHNTVSWYQQALGQGPQFIFQYYREEENGRGNFPPRFSGLQFPNYSSELNVNALELDDSALYLCASSSTRTGGAGEQFFGPGTRLTVL.

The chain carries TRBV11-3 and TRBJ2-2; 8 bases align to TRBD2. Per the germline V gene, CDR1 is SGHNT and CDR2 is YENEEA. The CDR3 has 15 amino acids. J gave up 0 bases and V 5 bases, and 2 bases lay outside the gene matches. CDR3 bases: TGTGCCAGCAGCCCGGGACTAGCGAACACCGGGGAGCTGTTTTTT. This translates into CASSPGLANTGELFF.

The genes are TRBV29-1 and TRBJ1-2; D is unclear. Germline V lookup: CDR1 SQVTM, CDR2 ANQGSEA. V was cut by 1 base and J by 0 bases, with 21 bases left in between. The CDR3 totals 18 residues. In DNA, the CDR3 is TGCAGCGTTGAAGCTAGCGGAAGGGCCAACCCCGCTAACTATGGCTACACCTTC. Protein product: CSVEASGRANPANYGYTF.

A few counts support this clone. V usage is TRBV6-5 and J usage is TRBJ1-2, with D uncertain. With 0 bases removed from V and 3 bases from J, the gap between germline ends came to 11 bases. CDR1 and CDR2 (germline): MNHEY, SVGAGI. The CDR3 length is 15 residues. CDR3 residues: CASSYSVNSYYGYTF. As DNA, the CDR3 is TGTGCCAGCAGTTACTCAGTGAACAGTTACTATGGCTACACCTTC.

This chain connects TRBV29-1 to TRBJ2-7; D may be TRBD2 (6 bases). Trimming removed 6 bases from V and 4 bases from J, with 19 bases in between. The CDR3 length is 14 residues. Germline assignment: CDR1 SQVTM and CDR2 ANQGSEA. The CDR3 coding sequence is TGCAGCGTCGTTACCGGGACTGGGCTTTACGAGCAGTACTTC. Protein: CSVVTGTGLYEQYF.

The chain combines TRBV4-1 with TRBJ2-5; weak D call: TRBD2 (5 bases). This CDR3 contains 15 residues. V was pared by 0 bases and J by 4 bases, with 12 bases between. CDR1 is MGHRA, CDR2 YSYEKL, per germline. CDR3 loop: CASSQERRTGETQYF. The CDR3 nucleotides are TGCGCCAGCAGCCAAGAGAGGAGGACGGGAGAGACCCAGTACTTC.

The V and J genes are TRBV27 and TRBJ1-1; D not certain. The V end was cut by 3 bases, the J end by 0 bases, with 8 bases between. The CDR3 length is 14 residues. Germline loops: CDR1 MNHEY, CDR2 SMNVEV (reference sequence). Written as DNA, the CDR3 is TGTGCCAGCAGTTTGAACAGTTTGAACACTGAAGCTTTCTTT. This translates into CASSLNSLNTEAFF.

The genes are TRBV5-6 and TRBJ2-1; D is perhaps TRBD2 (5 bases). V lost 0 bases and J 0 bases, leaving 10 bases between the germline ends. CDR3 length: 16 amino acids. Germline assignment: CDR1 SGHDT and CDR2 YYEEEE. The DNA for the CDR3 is TGTGCCAGCAGCTTGGAGAGAGGGAGCTCCTACAATGAGCAGTTCTTC. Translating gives CASSLERGSSYNEQFF.

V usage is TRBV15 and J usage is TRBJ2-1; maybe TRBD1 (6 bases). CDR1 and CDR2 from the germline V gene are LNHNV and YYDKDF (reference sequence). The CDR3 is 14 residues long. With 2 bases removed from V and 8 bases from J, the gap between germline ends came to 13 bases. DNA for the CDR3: TGTGCCACCAGCAGAACTCAGGGGTTCGATGAGCAGTTCTTC. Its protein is CATSRTQGFDEQFF.

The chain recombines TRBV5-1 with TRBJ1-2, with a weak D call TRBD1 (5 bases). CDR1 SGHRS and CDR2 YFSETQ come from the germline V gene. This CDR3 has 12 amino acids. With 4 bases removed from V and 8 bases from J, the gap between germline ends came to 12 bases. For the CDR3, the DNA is TGCGCCAGCAGCCGCGCGGGGGACGGCTACACCTTC. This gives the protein CASSRAGDGYTF. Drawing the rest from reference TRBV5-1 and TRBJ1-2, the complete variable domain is KAGVTQTPRYLIKTRGQQVTLSCSPISGHRSVSWYQQTPGQGLQFLFEYFSETQRNKGNFPGRFSGRQFSNSRSEMNVSTLELGDSALYLCASSRAGDGYTFGSGTRLTVV.

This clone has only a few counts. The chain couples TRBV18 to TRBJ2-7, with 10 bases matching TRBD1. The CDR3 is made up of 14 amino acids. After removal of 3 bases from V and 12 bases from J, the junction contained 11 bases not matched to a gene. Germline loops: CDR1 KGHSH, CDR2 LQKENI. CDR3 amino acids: CASSPGTGVGWWYF. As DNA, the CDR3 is TGTGCCAGCTCACCCGGGACAGGGGTGGGCTGGTGGTACTTC.

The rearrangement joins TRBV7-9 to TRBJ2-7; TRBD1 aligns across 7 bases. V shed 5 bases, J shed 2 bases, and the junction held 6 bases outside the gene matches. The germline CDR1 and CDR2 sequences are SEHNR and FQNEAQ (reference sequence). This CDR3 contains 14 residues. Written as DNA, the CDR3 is TGTGCCAGCAGCCCTAGGGACAGAGCCTACGAGCAGTACTTC. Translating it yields CASSPRDRAYEQYF.

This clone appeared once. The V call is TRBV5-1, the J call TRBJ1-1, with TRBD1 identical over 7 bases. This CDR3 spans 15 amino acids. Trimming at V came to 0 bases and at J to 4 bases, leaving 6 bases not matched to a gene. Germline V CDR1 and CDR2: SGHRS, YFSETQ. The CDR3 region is CASSLAGRGSTEAFF. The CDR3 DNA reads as TGCGCCAGCAGCTTGGCCGGCAGGGGGAGCACTGAAGCTTTCTTT.

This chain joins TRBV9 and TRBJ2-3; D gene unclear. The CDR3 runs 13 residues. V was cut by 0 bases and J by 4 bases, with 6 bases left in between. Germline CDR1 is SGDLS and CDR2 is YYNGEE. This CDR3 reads CASSVDQSDTQYF. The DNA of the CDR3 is TGTGCCAGCAGCGTAGATCAATCAGATACGCAGTATTTT. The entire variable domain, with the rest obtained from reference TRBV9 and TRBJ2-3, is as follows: DSGVTQTPKHLITATGQRVTLRCSPRSGDLSVYWYQQSLDQGLQFLIQYYNGEERAKGNILERFSAQQFPDLHSELNLSSLELGDSALYFCASSVDQSDTQYFGPGTRLTVL.

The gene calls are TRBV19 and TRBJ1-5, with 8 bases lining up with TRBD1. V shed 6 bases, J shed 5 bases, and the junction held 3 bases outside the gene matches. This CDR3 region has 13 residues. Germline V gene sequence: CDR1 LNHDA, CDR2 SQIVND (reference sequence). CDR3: CASRGQGDQPQHF. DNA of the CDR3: TGTGCCAGTAGAGGACAGGGAGATCAGCCCCAGCATTTT.

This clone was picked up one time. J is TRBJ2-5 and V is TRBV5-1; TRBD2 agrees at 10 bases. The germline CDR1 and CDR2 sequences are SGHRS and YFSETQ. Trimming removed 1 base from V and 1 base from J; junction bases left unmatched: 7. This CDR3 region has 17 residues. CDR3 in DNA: TGCGCCAGCAGCTTGAGGGCTAGCGGGGGTCTCCAAGAGACCCAGTACTTC. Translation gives CASSLRASGGLQETQYF. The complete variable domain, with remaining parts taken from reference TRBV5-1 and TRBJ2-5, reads KAGVTQTPRYLIKTRGQQVTLSCSPISGHRSVSWYQQTPGQGLQFLFEYFSETQRNKGNFPGRFSGRQFSNSRSEMNVSTLELGDSALYLCASSLRASGGLQETQYFGPGTRLLVL.

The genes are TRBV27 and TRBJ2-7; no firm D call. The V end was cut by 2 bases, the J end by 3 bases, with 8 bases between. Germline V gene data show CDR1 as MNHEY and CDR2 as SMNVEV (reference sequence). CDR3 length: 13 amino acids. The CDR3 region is CASSLMRSYEQYF. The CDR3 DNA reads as TGTGCCAGCAGTTTAATGCGGAGCTACGAGCAGTACTTC.

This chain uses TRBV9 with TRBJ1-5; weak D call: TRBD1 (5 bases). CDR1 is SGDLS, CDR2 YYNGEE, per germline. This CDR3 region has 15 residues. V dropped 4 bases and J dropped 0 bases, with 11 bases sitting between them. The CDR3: CASSHGQGSNQPQHF. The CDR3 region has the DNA TGTGCCAGCAGCCACGGACAAGGTAGCAATCAGCCCCAGCATTTT.

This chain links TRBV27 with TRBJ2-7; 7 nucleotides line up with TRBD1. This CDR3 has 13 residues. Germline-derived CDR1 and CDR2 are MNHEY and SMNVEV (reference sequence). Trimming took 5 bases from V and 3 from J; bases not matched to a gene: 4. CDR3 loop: CASSARDSYEQYF. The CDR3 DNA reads TGTGCCAGCAGTGCCCGGGACAGCTACGAGCAGTACTTC.

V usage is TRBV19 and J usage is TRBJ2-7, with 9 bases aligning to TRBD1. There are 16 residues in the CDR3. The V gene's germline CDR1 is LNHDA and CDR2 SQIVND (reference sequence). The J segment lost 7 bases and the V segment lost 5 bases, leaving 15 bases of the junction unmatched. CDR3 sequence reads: CASSPRDRVYSAEQYF. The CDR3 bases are TGTGCCAGTAGTCCCCGGGACAGGGTATATTCGGCGGAGCAGTACTTC.

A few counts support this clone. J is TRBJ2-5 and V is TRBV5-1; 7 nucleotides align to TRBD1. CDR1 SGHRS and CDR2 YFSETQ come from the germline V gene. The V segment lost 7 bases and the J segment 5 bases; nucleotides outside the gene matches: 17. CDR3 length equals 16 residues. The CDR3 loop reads CASSGGHSAGTETQYF. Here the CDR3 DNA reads TGCGCCAGCTCAGGGGGACACTCCGCGGGTACGGAGACCCAGTACTTC.

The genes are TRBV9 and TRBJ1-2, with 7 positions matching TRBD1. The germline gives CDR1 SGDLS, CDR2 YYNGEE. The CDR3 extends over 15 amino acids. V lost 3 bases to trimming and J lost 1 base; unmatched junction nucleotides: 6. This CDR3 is CASSGRGNRNYGYTF. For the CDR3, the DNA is TGTGCCAGCAGCGGCAGGGGGAACCGTAACTATGGCTACACCTTC.

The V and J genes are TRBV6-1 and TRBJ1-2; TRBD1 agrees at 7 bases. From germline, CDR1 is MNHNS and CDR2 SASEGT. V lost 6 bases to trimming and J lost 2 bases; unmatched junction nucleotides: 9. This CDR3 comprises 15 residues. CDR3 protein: CASSDWTGENYGYTF. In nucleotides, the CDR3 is TGTGCCAGCAGCGATTGGACAGGAGAAAACTATGGCTACACCTTC.

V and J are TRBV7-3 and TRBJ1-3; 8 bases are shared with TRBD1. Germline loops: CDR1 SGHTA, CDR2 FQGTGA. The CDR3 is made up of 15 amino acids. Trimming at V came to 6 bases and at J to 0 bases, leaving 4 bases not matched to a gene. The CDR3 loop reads CASSSTGGSGNTIYF. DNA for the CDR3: TGTGCCAGCAGTTCTACAGGGGGCTCTGGAAACACCATATATTTT.